This record covers a single TCR beta chain. This entry comes from a study of early stage breast cancer tumors. This CDR3 contains 16 residues. Germline CDR1 is SGHRS and CDR2 is YFSETQ. Between the trimmed V and J ends, which lost 4 bases and 0 bases, there was a span of 15 bases. Produced via immunoSEQ multiplex PCR; TCRdb's table is partial and in-frame only. Of about 48,000 clones in the sample, 83% were seen once. The sequencing input was blood. The receptor was derived from a person between 50 and 60 years old with breast cancer. The rearrangement uses TRBV5-1 and TRBJ2-3; D is perhaps TRBD2 (5 bases). Here the CDR3 DNA reads TGCGCCAGCAGCCCGGACGTAACGGGGAGCACAGATACGCAGTATTTT. Translation: CASSPDVTGSTDTQYF.